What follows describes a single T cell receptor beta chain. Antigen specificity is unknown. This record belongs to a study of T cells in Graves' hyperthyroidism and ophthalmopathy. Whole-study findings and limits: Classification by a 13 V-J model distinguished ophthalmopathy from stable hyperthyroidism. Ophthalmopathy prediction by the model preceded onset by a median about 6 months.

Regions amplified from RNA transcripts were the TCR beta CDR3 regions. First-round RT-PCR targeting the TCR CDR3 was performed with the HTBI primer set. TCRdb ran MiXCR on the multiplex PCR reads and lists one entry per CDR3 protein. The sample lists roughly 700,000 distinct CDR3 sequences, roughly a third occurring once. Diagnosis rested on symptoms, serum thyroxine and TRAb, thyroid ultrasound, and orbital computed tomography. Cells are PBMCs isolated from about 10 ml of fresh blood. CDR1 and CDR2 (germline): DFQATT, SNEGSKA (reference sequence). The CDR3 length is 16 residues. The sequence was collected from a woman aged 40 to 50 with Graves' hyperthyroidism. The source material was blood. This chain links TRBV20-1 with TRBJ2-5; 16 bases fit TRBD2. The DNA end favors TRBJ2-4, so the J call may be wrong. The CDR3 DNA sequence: TGCAGTGCCGTCGGGACTAGCGGGAGGGCCAGGGACATTCAGTACTTC. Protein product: CSAVGTSGRARDIQYF.